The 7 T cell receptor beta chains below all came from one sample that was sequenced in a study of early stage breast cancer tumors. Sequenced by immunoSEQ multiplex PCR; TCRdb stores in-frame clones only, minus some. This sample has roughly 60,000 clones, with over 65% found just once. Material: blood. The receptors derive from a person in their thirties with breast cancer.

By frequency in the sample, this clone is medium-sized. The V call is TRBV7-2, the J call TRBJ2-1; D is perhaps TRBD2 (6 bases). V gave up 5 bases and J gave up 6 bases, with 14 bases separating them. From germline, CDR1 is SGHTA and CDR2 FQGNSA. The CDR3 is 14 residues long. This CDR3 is CASSLGLRLNEQFF. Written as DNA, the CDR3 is TGTGCCAGCAGCCTGGGACTGCGACTCAATGAGCAGTTCTTC.

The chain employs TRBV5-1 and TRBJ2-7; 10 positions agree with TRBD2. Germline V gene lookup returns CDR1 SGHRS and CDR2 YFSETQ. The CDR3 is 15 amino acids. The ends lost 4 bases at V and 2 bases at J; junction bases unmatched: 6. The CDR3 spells CASSPLAGPTYEQYF. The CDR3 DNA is TGCGCCAGCAGCCCACTAGCGGGACCGACCTACGAGCAGTACTTC.

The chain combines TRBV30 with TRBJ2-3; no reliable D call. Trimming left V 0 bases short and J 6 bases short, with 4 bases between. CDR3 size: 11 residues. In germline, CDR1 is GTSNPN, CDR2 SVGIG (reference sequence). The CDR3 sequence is CAWSVSDTQYF. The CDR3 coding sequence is TGTGCCTGGAGTGTAAGTGATACGCAGTATTTT.

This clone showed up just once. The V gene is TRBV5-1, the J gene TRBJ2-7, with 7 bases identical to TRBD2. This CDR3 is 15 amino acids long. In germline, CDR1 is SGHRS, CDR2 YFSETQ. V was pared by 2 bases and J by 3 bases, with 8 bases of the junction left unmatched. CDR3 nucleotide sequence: TGCGCCAGCAGCTTCAGGAGGGAGGGACGCTACGAGCAGTACTTC. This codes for CASSFRREGRYEQYF.

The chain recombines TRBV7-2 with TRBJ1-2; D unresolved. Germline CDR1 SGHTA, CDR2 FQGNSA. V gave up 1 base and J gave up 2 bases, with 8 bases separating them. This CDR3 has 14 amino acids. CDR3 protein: CASSLGYTNYGYTF. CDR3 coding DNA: TGTGCCAGCAGCTTAGGTTACACCAACTATGGCTACACCTTC. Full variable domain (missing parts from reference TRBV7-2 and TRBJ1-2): GAGVSQSPSNKVTEKGKDVELRCDPISGHTALYWYRQSLGQGLEFLIYFQGNSAPDKSGLPSDRFSAERTGGSVSTLTIQRTQQEDSAVYLCASSLGYTNYGYTFGSGTRLTVV.

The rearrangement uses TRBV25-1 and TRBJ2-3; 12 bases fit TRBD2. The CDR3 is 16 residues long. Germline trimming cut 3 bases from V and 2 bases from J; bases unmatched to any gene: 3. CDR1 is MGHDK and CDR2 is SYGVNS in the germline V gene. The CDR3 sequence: CASSDLAGGNTDTQYF. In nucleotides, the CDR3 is TGTGCCAGCAGTGATCTAGCGGGAGGGAACACAGATACGCAGTATTTT.

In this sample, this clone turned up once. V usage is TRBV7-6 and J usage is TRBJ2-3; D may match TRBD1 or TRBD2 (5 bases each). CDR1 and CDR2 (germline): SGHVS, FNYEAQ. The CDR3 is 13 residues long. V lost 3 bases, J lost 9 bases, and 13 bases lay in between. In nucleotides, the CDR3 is TGTGCCAGCAGCTTTTACCCAAGGGACACGCAGTATTTT. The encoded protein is CASSFYPRDTQYF.